The clone carrying this T cell receptor beta chain is medium-sized by share. Its antigen is still unknown. V was cut by 4 bases and J by 2 bases, with 4 bases left in between. Germline V CDR1 and CDR2: LNHDA, SQIVND (reference sequence). This CDR3 contains 12 residues. Cells were stimulated with overlapping HIV-1 Gag 15-mer peptides. CD40L/CD69 double-negative CD45RO-high memory CD4+ T cells were collected. Adults with HIV-1 started suppressive ART while chronically infected. Inclusion required CMV-positive serology and CD4+ counts above 400 cells/uL. These data come from a study of persistence of HIV-infected CD4 T cells. Study conclusions and caveats: Degenerate expanded CDR3beta sequences were enriched among CMV- and Gag-responding cells. Rare CMV-responding cells carrying HIV-1 proviruses were not analyzed separately for TCR.

This was the immunoSEQ version 4 assay in survey mode. Clones were sequenced by immunoSEQ multiplex PCR, and TCRdb holds only the in-frame ones, with some missing. The top ten hold 13% to 15% of the sample, which has about 41,000 clones, approximately 80% seen once. V usage is TRBV19 and J usage is TRBJ2-3; no reliable D call. This TCR came from an adult man with HIV who was CMV-seropositive. The source material was CD4+ T cells sorted from PBMCs after roughly 18-hour stimulation, sampled from a patient who received antiretroviral therapy. CDR3 sequence (DNA): TGTGCCAGTAGTAGAGACACAGATACGCAGTATTTT. Protein: CASSRDTDTQYF.